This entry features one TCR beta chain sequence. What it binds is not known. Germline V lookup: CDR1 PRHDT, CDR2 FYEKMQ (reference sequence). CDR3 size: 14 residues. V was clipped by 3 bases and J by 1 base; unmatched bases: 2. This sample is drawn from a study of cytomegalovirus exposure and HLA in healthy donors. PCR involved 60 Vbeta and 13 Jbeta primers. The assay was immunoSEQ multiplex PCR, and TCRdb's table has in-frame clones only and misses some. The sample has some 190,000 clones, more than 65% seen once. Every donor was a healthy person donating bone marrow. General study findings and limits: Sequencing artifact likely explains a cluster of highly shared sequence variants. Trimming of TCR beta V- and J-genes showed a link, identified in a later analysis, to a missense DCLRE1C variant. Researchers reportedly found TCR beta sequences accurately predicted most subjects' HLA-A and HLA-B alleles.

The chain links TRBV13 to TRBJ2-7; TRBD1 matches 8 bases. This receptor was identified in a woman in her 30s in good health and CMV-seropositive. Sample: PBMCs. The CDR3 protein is CASSFRQGSYEQYF. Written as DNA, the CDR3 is TGTGCCAGCAGCTTCCGACAGGGGTCCTACGAGCAGTACTTC.